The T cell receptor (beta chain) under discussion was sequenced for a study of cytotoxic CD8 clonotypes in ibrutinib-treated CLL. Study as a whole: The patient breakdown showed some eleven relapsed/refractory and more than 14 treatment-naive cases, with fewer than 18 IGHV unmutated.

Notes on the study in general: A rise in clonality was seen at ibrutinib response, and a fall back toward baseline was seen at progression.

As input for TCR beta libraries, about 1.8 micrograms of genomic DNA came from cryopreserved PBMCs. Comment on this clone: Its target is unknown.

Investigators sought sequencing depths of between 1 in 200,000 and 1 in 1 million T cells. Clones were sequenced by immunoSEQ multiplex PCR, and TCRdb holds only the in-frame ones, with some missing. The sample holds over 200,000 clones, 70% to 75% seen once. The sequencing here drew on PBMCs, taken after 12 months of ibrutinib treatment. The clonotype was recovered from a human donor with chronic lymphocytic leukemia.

CDR3 in amino acids: CASSPAGREAFF. CDR3 DNA sequence: TGTGCCAGCAGCCCCGCGGGTAGGGAGGCTTTCTTT. V and J are TRBV6-6 and TRBJ1-1; no clear D. Germline loops: CDR1 MNHNY, CDR2 SVGAGI (reference sequence). This CDR3 has 12 amino acids. V was clipped by 6 bases and J by 11 bases, with 16 bases between them.